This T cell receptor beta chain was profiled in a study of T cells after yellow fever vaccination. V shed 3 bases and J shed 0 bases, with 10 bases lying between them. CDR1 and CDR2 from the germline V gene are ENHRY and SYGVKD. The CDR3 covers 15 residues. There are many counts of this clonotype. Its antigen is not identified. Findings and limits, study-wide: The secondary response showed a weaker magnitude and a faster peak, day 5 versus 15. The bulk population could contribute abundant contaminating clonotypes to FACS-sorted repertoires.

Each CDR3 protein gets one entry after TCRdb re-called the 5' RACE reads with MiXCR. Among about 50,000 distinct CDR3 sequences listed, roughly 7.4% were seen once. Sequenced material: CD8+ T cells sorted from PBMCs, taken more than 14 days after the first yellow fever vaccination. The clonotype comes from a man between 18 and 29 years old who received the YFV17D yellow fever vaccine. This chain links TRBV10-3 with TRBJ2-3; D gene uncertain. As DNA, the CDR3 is TGTGCCATCAGTGATGGTGACACTAGCACAGATACGCAGTATTTT. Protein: CAISDGDTSTDTQYF.